This TCR beta chain was identified in a study of shared clonotypes between healthy human individuals. Study findings and constraints: Non-shared clonotypes had lower generation probabilities than clonotypes shared by all four sorted-subset donors.

The protocol was immunoSEQ multiplex PCR, while the TCRdb copy is restricted to in-frame clones and leaves out a portion. The sample contains about 230,000 clones, just over 65% of which appear only once. This clone was observed at least ten times. Its matching antigen is unknown. The junction had 6 bases not matched to a gene; V was cut back by 0 bases and J by 5 bases. The CDR3 runs to 16 residues. Germline V lookup: CDR1 SGHRS, CDR2 YFSETQ. All the donors were Caucasian adults who lived in Nashville, Tennessee. The TCR comes from a man between 25 and 39 years old in good health. The chain carries TRBV5-1 and TRBJ2-1, with TRBD2 identical over 9 bases. The sequencing sample was made of memory CD4+ T cells sorted from blood. The subset here: CD45RA-negative fraction. The CDR3 region is CASSLAGSGSHNEQFF. In nucleotides, the CDR3 is TGCGCCAGCAGCTTGGCCGGTAGCGGGAGCCACAATGAGCAGTTCTTC. Full variable domain (missing parts from reference TRBV5-1 and TRBJ2-1): KAGVTQTPRYLIKTRGQQVTLSCSPISGHRSVSWYQQTPGQGLQFLFEYFSETQRNKGNFPGRFSGRQFSNSRSEMNVSTLELGDSALYLCASSLAGSGSHNEQFFGPGTRLTVL.